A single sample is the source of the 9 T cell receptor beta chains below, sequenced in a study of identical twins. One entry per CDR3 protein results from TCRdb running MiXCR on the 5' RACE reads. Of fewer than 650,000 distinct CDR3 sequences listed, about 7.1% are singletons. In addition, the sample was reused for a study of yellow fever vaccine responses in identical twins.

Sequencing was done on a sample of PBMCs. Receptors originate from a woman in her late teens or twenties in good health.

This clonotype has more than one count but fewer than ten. CDR3 protein: CASKGGQTSGANVLTF. The CDR3 DNA follows: TGCGCCAGCAAGGGGGGACAGACCTCTGGGGCCAACGTCCTGACTTTC. The rearrangement uses TRBV5-1 and TRBJ2-6; a weak D match, TRBD1 (7 bases). CDR3 size: 16 residues. Germline CDR1 SGHRS, CDR2 YFSETQ. The germline V and J ends were trimmed by 6 bases and 0 bases, with 13 bases remaining between them. The full variable domain, completed using reference TRBV5-1 and TRBJ2-6, is KAGVTQTPRYLIKTRGQQVTLSCSPISGHRSVSWYQQTPGQGLQFLFEYFSETQRNKGNFPGRFSGRQFSNSRSEMNVSTLELGDSALYLCASKGGQTSGANVLTFGAGSRLTVL.

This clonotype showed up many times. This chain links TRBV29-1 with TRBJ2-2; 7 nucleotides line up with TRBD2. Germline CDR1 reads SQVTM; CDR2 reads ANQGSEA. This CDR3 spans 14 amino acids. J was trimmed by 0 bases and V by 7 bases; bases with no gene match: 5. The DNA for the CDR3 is TGCAGCGGGGGGGGAAGGTCGAACACCGGGGAGCTGTTTTTT. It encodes CSGGGRSNTGELFF.

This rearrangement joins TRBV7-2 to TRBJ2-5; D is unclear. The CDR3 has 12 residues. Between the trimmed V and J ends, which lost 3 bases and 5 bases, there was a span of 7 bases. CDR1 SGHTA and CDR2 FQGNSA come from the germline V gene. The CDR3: CASSFPSETQYF. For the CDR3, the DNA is TGTGCCAGCAGCTTTCCGAGCGAGACCCAGTACTTC. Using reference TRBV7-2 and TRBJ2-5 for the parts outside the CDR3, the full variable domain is GAGVSQSPSNKVTEKGKDVELRCDPISGHTALYWYRQSLGQGLEFLIYFQGNSAPDKSGLPSDRFSAERTGGSVSTLTIQRTQQEDSAVYLCASSFPSETQYFGPGTRLLVL.

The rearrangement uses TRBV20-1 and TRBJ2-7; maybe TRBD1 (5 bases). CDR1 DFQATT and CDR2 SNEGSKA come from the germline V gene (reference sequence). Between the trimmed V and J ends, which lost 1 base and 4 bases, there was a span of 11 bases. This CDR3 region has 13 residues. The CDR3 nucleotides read TGCAGTGCTAGAGGTGGGGCTTGGTACGAGCAGTACTTC. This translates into CSARGGAWYEQYF.

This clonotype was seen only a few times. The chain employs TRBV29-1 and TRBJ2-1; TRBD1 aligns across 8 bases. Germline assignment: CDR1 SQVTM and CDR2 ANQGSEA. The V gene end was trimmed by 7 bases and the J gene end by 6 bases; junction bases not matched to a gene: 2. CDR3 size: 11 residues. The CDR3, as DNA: TGCAGCGCGGGACAGGTCAATGAGCAGTTCTTC. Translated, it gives CSAGQVNEQFF.

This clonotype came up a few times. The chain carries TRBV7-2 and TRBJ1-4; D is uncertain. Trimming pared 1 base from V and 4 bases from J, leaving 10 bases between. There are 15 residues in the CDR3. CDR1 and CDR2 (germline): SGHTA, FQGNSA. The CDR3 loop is CASSLVGGNNEKLFF. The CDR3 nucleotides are TGTGCCAGCAGCTTAGTTGGCGGCAATAATGAAAAACTGTTTTTT.

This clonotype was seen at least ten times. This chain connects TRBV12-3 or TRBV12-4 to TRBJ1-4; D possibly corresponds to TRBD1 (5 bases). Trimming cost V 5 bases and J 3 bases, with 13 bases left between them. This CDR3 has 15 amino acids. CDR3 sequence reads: CASSPSPGPNEKLFF. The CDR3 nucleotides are TGTGCCAGCAGTCCATCCCCGGGACCTAATGAAAAACTGTTTTTT.

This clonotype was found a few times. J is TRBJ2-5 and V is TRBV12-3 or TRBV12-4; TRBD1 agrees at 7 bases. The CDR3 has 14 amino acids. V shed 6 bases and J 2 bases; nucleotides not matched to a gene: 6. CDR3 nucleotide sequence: TGTGCCAGCAGACTGGGACAGAGACAAGAGACCCAGTACTTC. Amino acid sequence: CASRLGQRQETQYF.

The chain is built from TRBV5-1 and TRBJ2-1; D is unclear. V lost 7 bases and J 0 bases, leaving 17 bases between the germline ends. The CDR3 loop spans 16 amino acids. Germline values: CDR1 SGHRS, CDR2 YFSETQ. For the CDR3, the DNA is TGCGCCAGCGGCCCCACGCACACCAGCTCCTACAATGAGCAGTTCTTC. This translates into CASGPTHTSSYNEQFF.